The 15 T cell receptor beta chains presented below share a single source sample, sequenced in a study of OX40 agonist ivuxolimab in advanced cancers. Clones were read by immunoSEQ multiplex PCR, and TCRdb kept only the in-frame ones, dropping some. The sample consists of some 69,000 clones, about 80% of them appearing once. Specimen: CD4+ or CD8+ T cells sorted from blood, collected in a trial of the OX40 agonist ivuxolimab. The receptor source for this set is an adult with an advanced solid tumor such as melanoma, head and neck, liver or kidney cancer.

The chain uses TRBV19 and TRBJ1-1; TRBD1 matches at 12 bases. The CDR3 is made up of 17 amino acids. V gave up 5 bases and J gave up 0 bases; unmatched junction bases: 7. Germline V gene data show CDR1 as LNHDA and CDR2 as SQIVND (reference sequence). CDR3 protein: CASSVLGTGGVNTEAFF. The CDR3 DNA is TGTGCCAGTAGTGTTTTGGGGACAGGGGGCGTGAACACTGAAGCTTTCTTT.

The rearrangement links TRBV7-9 to TRBJ1-1; maybe TRBD1 (5 bases). The CDR3 covers 13 residues. The V end was cut by 4 bases, the J end by 4 bases, with 10 bases between. Germline lookup yields CDR1 SEHNR and CDR2 FQNEAQ (reference sequence). CDR3 amino acids: CASSSRDSTEAFF. CDR3 sequence (DNA): TGTGCCAGCAGCTCCAGAGACAGCACTGAAGCTTTCTTT.

This chain connects TRBV6-5 to TRBJ2-4; maybe TRBD1 (6 bases). This CDR3 region has 16 residues. V lost 0 bases and J 6 bases, leaving 15 bases between the germline ends. Germline CDR1 is MNHEY and CDR2 is SVGAGI. The chain's CDR3 is CASSYSFTGSGNIQYF. CDR3 sequence (DNA): TGTGCCAGCAGTTACTCATTTACAGGGTCGGGAAACATTCAGTACTTC.

This rearrangement joins TRBV19 to TRBJ1-5; TRBD1 matches 7 bases. The J segment lost 0 bases and the V segment lost 5 bases, leaving 4 bases of the junction unmatched. The CDR3 is 15 amino acids. Germline CDR1 is LNHDA and CDR2 is SQIVND (reference sequence). The DNA of the CDR3 is TGTGCCAGTAGTCTACAGGGGCCTAGCAATCAGCCCCAGCATTTT. Translation: CASSLQGPSNQPQHF.

This clone was counted only a few times. The genes are TRBV30 and TRBJ1-1; no clear D. Germline V gives CDR1 GTSNPN, CDR2 SVGIG (reference sequence). The CDR3 extends over 15 amino acids. The ends were cut back, 2 bases at V and 0 bases at J, with 13 bases in the middle. Written as DNA, the CDR3 is TGTGCCTGGAGTAACCCGGCCAGAGTGAACACTGAAGCTTTCTTT. Translation gives CAWSNPARVNTEAFF.

The genes are TRBV10-2 and TRBJ1-1; 8 bases agree with TRBD1. The V segment lost 6 bases and the J segment 2 bases; nucleotides outside the gene matches: 8. Germline CDR1 WSHSY, CDR2 SAAADI. The CDR3 is 15 amino acids. CDR3 DNA: TGCGCCAGCAGCACCGGGACAGGCGCTAACACTGAAGCTTTCTTT. Amino acid sequence: CASSTGTGANTEAFF.

The chain couples TRBV5-1 to TRBJ2-7; unclear D gene. This CDR3 is 14 amino acids long. Germline V gene sequence: CDR1 SGHRS, CDR2 YFSETQ. V dropped 2 bases and J dropped 5 bases, with 14 bases sitting between them. CDR3: CASSFNFARNEQYF. The CDR3 DNA is TGCGCCAGCAGCTTTAACTTTGCAAGGAACGAGCAGTACTTC.

The chain has TRBV30 and TRBJ2-7; D is perhaps TRBD1 (7 bases). V was cut by 6 bases and J by 0 bases, with 15 bases left in between. Germline CDR1 GTSNPN, CDR2 SVGIG (reference sequence). CDR3 length: 14 amino acids. The CDR3 region has the DNA TGTGCCTGCCCGCGGGACAGCTACTCCTACGAGCAGTACTTC. Translating it yields CACPRDSYSYEQYF.

The DNA for the CDR3 is TGTGCCAGCAGCCTGGGGGGGGAGGCCACGCAGTATTTT. Its translation: CASSLGGEATQYF. The genes are TRBV7-8 and TRBJ2-3; 7 bases align to TRBD2. The CDR3 loop spans 13 amino acids. Germline lookup yields CDR1 SGHVS and CDR2 FQNEAQ. The V gene end was trimmed by 5 bases and the J gene end by 9 bases; junction bases not matched to a gene: 8.

The sample holds a few counts of this clone. The V gene is TRBV2, the J gene TRBJ2-7; 10 nucleotides match TRBD1. Trimming at V came to 6 bases and at J to 7 bases, leaving 6 bases not matched to a gene. Germline-derived CDR1 and CDR2 are SNHLY and FYNNEI. The CDR3 covers 13 residues. The CDR3 bases are TGTGCCAGCAGCTCCGACAGGGGGCGGGAGCAGTACTTC. It is translated as CASSSDRGREQYF.

The rearrangement joins TRBV2 to TRBJ1-2, with 7 bases that match TRBD1. Per germline, CDR1 SNHLY and CDR2 FYNNEI. This CDR3 is 12 amino acids long. The V gene end was trimmed by 6 bases and the J gene end by 3 bases; junction bases not matched to a gene: 1. The CDR3 DNA follows: TGTGCCAGCAGAGGGACAGACTATGGCTACACCTTC. Amino acid sequence: CASRGTDYGYTF.

V is TRBV5-1 and J is TRBJ2-5; 10 nucleotides agree with TRBD2. V dropped 4 bases and J dropped 5; count of bases not matched to a gene: 8. Germline values: CDR1 SGHRS, CDR2 YFSETQ. The CDR3 contains 15 residues. In nucleotides, the CDR3 is TGCGCCAGCAGCAGTAGCGGGGGGCCTCGGGAGACCCAGTACTTC. It translates to CASSSSGGPRETQYF.

The J gene is TRBJ1-1, the V gene TRBV6-1; tentatively, D is TRBD1 (6 bases). V was shortened by 0 bases and J by 10 bases, with 24 bases between the two germline ends. There are 17 residues in the CDR3. CDR1 MNHNS and CDR2 SASEGT come from the germline V gene. In DNA form, the CDR3 reads TGTGCCAGCAGTGAAGCGCTTCGGGGCAGGGGAGTCGACGGAGCTTTCTTT. Protein sequence: CASSEALRGRGVDGAFF.

This chain uses TRBV11-3 with TRBJ2-7; TRBD1 matches 10 bases. CDR1 SGHNT and CDR2 YENEEA come from the germline V gene. The CDR3 runs to 15 residues. J was trimmed by 5 bases and V by 3 bases; bases with no gene match: 7. For the CDR3, the DNA is TGTGCCAGCAGCTTGGCCGGGACAGGGGCCCACGAGCAGTACTTC. Residues: CASSLAGTGAHEQYF.

This chain connects TRBV27 to TRBJ2-1, with a possible D match to TRBD2 (6 bases). The germline gives CDR1 MNHEY, CDR2 SMNVEV (reference sequence). Trimming stripped 7 bases from V and 6 bases from J, with 19 bases between. The CDR3 spans 15 residues. The CDR3, as DNA: TGTGCCAGCACCCGGGGAGGACTCGGGAGCAATGAGCAGTTCTTC. This encodes CASTRGGLGSNEQFF.